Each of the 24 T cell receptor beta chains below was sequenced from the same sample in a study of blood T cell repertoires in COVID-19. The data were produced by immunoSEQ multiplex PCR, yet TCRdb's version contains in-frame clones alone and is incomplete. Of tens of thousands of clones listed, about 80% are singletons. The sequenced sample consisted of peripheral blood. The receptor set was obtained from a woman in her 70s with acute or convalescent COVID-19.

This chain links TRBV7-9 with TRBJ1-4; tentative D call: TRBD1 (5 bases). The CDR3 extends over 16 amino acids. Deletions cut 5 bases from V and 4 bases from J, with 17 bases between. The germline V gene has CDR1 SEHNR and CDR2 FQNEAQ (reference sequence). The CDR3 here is CASSQGRGGNNEKLFF. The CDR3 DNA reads TGTGCCAGCAGCCAGGGACGGGGGGGGAATAATGAAAAACTGTTTTTT.

The CDR3 here is CSVEDPASFRAQYF. The CDR3 coding sequence is TGCAGCGTTGAAGATCCGGCTAGCTTTAGGGCGCAGTATTTT. The rearrangement joins TRBV29-1 to TRBJ2-3, with D possibly TRBD2 on 5 matching bases. Trimming shortened V by 0 bases and J by 10 bases, and 17 bases separated the two germline ends. Germline V gene sequence: CDR1 SQVTM, CDR2 ANQGSEA. The CDR3 sequence is 14 residues long.

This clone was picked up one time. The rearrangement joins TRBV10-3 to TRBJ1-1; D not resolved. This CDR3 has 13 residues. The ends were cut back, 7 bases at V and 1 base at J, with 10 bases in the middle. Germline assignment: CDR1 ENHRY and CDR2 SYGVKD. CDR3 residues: CAINNGENTEAFF. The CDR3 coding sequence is TGTGCCATCAATAACGGGGAGAACACTGAAGCTTTCTTT.

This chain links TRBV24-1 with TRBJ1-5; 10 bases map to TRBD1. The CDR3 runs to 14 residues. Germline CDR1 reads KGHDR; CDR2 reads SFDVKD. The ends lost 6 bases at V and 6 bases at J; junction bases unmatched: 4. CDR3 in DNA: TGTGCCACCAGTTCCGGGACAGGGGTTCAGCCCCAGCATTTT. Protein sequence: CATSSGTGVQPQHF.

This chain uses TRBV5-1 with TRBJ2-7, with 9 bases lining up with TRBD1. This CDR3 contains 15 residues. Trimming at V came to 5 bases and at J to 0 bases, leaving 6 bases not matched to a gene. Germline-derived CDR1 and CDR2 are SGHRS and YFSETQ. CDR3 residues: CASRYAGQGSYEQYF. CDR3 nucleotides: TGCGCCAGCAGGTACGCGGGACAGGGCTCCTACGAGCAGTACTTC.

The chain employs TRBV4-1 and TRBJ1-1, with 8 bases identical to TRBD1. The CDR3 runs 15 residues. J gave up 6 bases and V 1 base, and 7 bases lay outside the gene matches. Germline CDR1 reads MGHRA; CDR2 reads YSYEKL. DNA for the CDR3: TGCGCCAGCAGCCAAGCTACAGGGGGATTAGCTGAAGCTTTCTTT. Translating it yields CASSQATGGLAEAFF.

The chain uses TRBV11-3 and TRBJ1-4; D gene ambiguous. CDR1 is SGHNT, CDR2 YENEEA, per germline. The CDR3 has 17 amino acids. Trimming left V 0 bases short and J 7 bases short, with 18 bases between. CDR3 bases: TGTGCCAGCAGCTTAGAATTCAGGAGCTTCCGGGGTGAAAAACTGTTTTTT. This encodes CASSLEFRSFRGEKLFF.

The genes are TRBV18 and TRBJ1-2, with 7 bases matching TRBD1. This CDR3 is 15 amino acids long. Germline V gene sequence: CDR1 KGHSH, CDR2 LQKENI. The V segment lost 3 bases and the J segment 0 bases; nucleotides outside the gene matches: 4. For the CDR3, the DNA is TGTGCCAGCTCACCTAGGAGGGGGCCTAACTATGGCTACACCTTC. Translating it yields CASSPRRGPNYGYTF. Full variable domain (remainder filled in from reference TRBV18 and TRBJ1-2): NAGVMQNPRHLVRRRGQEARLRCSPMKGHSHVYWYRQLPEEGLKFMVYLQKENIIDESGMPKERFSAEFPKEGPSILRIQQVVRGDSAAYFCASSPRRGPNYGYTFGSGTRLTVV.

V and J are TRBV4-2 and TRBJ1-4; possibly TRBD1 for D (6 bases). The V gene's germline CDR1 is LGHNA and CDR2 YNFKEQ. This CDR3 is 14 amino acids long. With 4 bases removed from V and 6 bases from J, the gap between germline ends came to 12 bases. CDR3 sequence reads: CASSRIRTDEKLFF. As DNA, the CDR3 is TGTGCCAGCAGCCGAATTAGGACAGATGAAAAACTGTTTTTT.

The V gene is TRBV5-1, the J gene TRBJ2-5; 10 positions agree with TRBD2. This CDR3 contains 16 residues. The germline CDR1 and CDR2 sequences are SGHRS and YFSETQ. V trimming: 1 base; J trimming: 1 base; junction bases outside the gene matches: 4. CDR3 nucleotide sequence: TGCGCCAGCAGCTTGAATAGCGGGGGGTTCCAAGAGACCCAGTACTTC. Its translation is CASSLNSGGFQETQYF. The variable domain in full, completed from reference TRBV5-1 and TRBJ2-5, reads KAGVTQTPRYLIKTRGQQVTLSCSPISGHRSVSWYQQTPGQGLQFLFEYFSETQRNKGNFPGRFSGRQFSNSRSEMNVSTLELGDSALYLCASSLNSGGFQETQYFGPGTRLLVL.

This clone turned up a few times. CDR3 DNA: TGTGCCAGCAGCCAAGAGACTAGCTCTTACGAGCAGTACTTC. This encodes CASSQETSSYEQYF. The J gene is TRBJ2-7, the V gene TRBV4-2, with TRBD2 matching 7 bases. Germline CDR1 reads LGHNA; CDR2 reads YNFKEQ. The CDR3 contains 14 residues. J was trimmed by 4 bases and V by 0 bases; bases with no gene match: 3.

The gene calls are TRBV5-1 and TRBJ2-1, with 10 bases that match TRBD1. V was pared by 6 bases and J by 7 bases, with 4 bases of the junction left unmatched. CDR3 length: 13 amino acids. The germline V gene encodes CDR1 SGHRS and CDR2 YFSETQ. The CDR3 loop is CASTEGQGNEQFF. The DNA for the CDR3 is TGCGCCAGCACCGAGGGACAGGGGAATGAGCAGTTCTTC.

CDR3 loop: CASSPSSSSYEQYF. DNA for the CDR3: TGTGCCAGCAGCCCTTCGTCCAGCTCCTACGAGCAGTACTTC. This chain joins TRBV14 and TRBJ2-7; D unresolved. V gave up 4 bases and J gave up 0 bases, with 10 bases separating them. CDR1 is SGHDN, CDR2 FVKESK, per germline. The CDR3 extends over 14 amino acids.

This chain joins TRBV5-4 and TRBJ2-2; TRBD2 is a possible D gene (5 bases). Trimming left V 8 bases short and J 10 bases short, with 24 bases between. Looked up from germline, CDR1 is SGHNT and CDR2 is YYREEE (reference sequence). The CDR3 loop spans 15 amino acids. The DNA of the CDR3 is TGTGCCAGTCCGACTAAAAACCGGGCTCCTGAGGAGCTGTTTTTT. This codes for CASPTKNRAPEELFF.

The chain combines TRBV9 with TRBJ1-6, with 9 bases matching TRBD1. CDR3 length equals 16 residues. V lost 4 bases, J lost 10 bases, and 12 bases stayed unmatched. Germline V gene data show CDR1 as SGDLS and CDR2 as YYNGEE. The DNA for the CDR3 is TGTGCCAGCAGCCCAGAACAGGGGGCCATAGGGTCACCCCTCCACTTT. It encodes CASSPEQGAIGSPLHF.

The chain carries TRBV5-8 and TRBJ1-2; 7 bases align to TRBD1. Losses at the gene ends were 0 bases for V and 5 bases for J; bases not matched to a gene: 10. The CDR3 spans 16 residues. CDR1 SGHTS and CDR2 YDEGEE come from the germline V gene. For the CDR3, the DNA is TGTGCCAGCAGCTTGGCCCACAGGGACAGTGGGTATGGCTACACCTTC. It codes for CASSLAHRDSGYGYTF.

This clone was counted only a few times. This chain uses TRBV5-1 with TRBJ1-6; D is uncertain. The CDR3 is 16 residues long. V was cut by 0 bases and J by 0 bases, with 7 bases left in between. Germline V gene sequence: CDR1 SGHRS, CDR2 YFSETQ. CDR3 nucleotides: TGCGCCAGCAGCTTGGCGGGAAGCTCCTATAATTCACCCCTCCACTTT. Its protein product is CASSLAGSSYNSPLHF.

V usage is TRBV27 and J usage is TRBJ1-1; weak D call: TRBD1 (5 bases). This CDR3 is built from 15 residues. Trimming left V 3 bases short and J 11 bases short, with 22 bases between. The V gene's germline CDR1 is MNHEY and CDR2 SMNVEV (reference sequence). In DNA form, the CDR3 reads TGTGCCAGCAGTTTTAGTTTCGGGGGAAAGTTTGGGGCTTTCTTT. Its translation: CASSFSFGGKFGAFF.

CDR3 DNA sequence: TGTGCCAGCCGAGAAAGGGGGGGATACAATGAGCAGTTCTTC. It encodes CASRERGGYNEQFF. This rearrangement joins TRBV11-3 to TRBJ2-1; weak D call: TRBD2 (7 bases). The CDR3 runs to 14 residues. Per germline, CDR1 SGHNT and CDR2 YENEEA. The V end lost 8 bases, the J end lost 4 bases, and 15 bases lay between the germline ends.

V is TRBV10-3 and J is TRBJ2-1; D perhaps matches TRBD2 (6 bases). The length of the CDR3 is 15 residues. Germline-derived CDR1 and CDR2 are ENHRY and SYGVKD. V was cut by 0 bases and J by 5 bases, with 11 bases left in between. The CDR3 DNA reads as TGTGCCATCAGTGAGTCTACGGCGGGAAACAATGAGCAGTTCTTC. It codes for CAISESTAGNNEQFF.

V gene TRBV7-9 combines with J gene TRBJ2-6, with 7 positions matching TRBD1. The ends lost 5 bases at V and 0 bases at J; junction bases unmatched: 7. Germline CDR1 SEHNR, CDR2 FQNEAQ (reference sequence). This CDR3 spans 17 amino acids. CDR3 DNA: TGTGCCAGCAGCATGACAGGGATCCTCTCTGGGGCCAACGTCCTGACTTTC. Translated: CASSMTGILSGANVLTF.

CDR3 sequence (DNA): TGCGCCAGCAGCGTGGGACGGGAAGAGACCCAGTACTTC. It yields the protein CASSVGREETQYF. This sequence joins TRBV5-1 and TRBJ2-5; either TRBD1 or TRBD2 may supply D (5 bases each). This CDR3 comprises 13 residues. V was clipped by 4 bases and J by 3 bases, with 10 bases between them. Per germline, CDR1 SGHRS and CDR2 YFSETQ.

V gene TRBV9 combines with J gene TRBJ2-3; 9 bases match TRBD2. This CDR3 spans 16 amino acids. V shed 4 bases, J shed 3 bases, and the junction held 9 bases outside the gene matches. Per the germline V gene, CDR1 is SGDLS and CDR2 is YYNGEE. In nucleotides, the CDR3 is TGTGCCAGCAGCCCCCTCCCGACTAGCGGAACAGATACGCAGTATTTT. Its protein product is CASSPLPTSGTDTQYF.

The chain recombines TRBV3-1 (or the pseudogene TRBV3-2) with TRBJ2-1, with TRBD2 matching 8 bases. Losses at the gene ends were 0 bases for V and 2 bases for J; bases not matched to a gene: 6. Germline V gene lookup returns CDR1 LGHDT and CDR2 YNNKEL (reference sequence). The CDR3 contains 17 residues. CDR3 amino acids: CASSQDTLAGAYNEQFF. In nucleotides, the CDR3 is TGTGCCAGCAGCCAAGATACGCTAGCGGGTGCCTACAATGAGCAGTTCTTC.